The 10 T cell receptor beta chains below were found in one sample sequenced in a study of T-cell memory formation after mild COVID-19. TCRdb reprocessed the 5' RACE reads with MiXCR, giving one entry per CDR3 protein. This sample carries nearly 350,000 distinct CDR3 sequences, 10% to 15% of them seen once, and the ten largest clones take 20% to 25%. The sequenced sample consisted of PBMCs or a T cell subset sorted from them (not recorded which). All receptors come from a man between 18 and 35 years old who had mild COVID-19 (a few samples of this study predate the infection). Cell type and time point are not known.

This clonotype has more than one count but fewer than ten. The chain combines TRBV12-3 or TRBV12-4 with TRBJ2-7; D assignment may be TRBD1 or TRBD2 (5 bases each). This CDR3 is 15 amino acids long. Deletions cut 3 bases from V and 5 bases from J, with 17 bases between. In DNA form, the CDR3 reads TGTGCCAGCAGTTTGAAGAGGGGCGTTCGGAACGAGCAGTACTTC. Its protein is CASSLKRGVRNEQYF.

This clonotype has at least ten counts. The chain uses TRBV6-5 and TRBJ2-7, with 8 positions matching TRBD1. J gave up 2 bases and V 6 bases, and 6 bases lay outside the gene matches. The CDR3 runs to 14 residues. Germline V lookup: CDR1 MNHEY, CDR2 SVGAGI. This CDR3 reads CASRRQGPTYEQYV. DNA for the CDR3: TGTGCCAGCAGGAGACAGGGGCCGACCTACGAGCAGTACGTC.

The CDR3 DNA reads TGTGCCAGCAGGATCCCCCCTTGGGAGTTAGGTGAGCAGTTCTTC. This gives the protein CASRIPPWELGEQFF. The chain carries TRBV9 and TRBJ2-1; the D gene is possibly TRBD2 (5 bases). Trimming removed 5 bases at V and 9 bases at J, with 21 bases between. This CDR3 comprises 15 residues. The germline gives CDR1 SGDLS, CDR2 YYNGEE.

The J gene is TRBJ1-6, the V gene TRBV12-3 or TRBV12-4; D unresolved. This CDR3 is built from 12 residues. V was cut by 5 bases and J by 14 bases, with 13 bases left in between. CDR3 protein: CASSASRSALHF. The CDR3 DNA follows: TGTGCCAGCAGTGCGTCAAGATCGGCCCTCCACTTT.

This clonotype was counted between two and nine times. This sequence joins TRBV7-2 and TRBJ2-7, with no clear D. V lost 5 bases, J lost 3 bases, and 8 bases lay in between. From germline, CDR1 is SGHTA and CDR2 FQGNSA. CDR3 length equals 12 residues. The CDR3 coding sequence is TGTGCCAGCAGCGATGGTTACTACGAGCAGTACTTC. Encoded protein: CASSDGYYEQYF.

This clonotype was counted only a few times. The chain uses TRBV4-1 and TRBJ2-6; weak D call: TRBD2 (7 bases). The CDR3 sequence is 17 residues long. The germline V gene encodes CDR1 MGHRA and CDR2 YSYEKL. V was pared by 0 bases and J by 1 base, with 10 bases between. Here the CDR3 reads CASSQEQGGSGANVLTF. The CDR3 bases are TGCGCCAGCAGCCAAGAACAGGGAGGGTCTGGGGCCAACGTCCTGACTTTC.

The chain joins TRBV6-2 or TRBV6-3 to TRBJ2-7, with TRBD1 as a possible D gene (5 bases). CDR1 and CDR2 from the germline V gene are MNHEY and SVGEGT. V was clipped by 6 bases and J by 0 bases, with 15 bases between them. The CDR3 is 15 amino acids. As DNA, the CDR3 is TGTGCCAGCAGGCTCAGGGTAATGGCCTCCTACGAGCAGTACTTC. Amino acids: CASRLRVMASYEQYF.

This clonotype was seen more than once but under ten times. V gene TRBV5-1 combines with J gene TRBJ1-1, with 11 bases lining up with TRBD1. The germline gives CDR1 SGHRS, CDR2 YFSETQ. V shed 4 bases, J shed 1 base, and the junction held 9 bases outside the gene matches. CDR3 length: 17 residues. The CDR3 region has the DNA TGCGCCAGCAGCGGCCTGGACAGGGGGCCCCAGAACACTGAAGCTTTCTTT. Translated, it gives CASSGLDRGPQNTEAFF.

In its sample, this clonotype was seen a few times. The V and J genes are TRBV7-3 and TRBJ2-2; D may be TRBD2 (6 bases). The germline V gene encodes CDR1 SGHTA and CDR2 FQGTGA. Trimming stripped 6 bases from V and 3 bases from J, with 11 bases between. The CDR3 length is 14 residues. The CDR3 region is CASSIGSYTGELFF. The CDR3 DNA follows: TGTGCCAGCAGTATCGGGAGCTACACCGGGGAGCTGTTTTTT.

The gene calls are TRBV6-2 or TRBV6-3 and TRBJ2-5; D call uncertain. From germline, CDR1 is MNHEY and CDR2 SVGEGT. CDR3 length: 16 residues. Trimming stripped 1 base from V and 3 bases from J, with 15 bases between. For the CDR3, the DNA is TGTGCCAGCAGTTACTTAGTTCCGAAAAAAGAAGAGACCCAGTACTTC. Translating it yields CASSYLVPKKEETQYF.